The source of this T cell receptor beta chain is a study of T cell responses to AZD1222 COVID-19 vaccine. For the study at large: It was second doses at about 4 or about 12 weeks that were pooled.

As concerns this clone: Its specificity is not known.

Study results and caveats: At baseline, just five to seven AZD1222 recipients tested seropositive. Nearly half of spike-specific TCRs reportedly go after variant regions that carry no mutations. Most donors were white British and more were female, and clonal diversity was possibly underestimated.

Only in-frame clones appear in the TCRdb table, and some are missing; sequencing was by immunoSEQ multiplex PCR. The table lists 100,000 to 130,000 clones, about 86% of them singletons. Sequencing used peripheral blood, obtained on day 0 of AZD1222 vaccination. The clonotype comes from an adult in good health.

CDR3 loop: CASSFRGSANYGYTF. DNA of the CDR3: TGTGCCAGCAGCTTTAGGGGGTCAGCTAACTATGGCTACACCTTC. The rearrangement uses TRBV5-4 and TRBJ1-2; D possibly corresponds to TRBD1 (6 bases). V dropped 2 bases and J dropped 0 bases, with 11 bases sitting between them. The CDR3 extends over 15 amino acids. The germline V gene has CDR1 SGHNT and CDR2 YYREEE (reference sequence). Variable domain in full (rest from reference TRBV5-4 and TRBJ1-2): ETGVTQSPTHLIKTRGQQVTLRCSSQSGHNTVSWYQQALGQGPQFIFQYYREEENGRGNFPPRFSGLQFPNYSSELNVNALELDDSALYLCASSFRGSANYGYTFGSGTRLTVV.